There are a few counts of the clone carrying this T cell receptor beta chain. The antigen is not known. The entry originates in a study of T-cell reconstitution after alpha-beta-depleted transplantation in children. This sample's TCRbeta library carried unique molecular identifier barcodes. In TCRdb, the PCR reads were re-called with MiXCR into one record per CDR3 protein. The data show 200,000 or so distinct CDR3 sequences, approximately 6.8% seen once. This CDR3 is built from 15 residues. Germline CDR1 reads LGHNA; CDR2 reads YNFKEQ. V lost 0 bases and J 7 bases, leaving 15 bases between the germline ends. Study results and caveats: Expanded graft clones, several hundred of them, were reportedly the source of alpha-beta T cells about two months after transplant. Some patients' high day-60 TCRbeta diversity was traced to surviving recipient T cells and thymic progenitors. Newly produced T cells mostly provided counts and TCRbeta diversity after one year, as hyperexpanded clones declined.

The genes are TRBV4-2 and TRBJ2-5; a weak D match, TRBD2 (6 bases). This TCR was recovered from a girl under three years old with combined immunodeficiency, due to receive a stem cell transplant. Sample: PBMCs, taken before TCRalphabeta/CD19-depleted stem cell transplant. The CDR3 spells CASSQEAPLALTQYF. The CDR3 nucleotides are TGTGCCAGCAGCCAAGAAGCCCCCCTAGCGTTGACCCAGTACTTC.